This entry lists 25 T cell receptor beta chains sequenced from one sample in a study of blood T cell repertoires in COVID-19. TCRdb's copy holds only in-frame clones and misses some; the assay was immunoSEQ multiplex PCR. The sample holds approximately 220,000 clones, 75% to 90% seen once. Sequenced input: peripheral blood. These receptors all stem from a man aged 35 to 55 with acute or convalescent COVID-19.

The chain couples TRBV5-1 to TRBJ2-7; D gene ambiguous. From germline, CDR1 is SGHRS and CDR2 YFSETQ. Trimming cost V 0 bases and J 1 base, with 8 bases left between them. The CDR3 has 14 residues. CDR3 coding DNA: TGCGCCAGCAGCTTGGAGCCGCTTTCCTACGAGCAGTACTTC. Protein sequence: CASSLEPLSYEQYF.

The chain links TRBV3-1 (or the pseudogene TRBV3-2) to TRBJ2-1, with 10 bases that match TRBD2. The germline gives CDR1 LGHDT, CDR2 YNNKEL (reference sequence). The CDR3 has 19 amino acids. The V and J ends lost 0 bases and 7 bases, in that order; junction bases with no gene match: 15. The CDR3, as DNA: TGTGCCAGCAGCCAAGAAACCCCATTATTAGCGGGGGGTGGGAATGAGCAGTTCTTC. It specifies CASSQETPLLAGGGNEQFF.

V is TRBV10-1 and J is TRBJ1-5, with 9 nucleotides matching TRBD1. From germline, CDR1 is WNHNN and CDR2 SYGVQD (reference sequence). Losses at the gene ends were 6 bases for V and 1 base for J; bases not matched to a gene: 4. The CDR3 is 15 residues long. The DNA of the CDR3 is TGCGCCAGCAGAGGGGACAGGGTCAGCAATCAGCCCCAGCATTTT. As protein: CASRGDRVSNQPQHF.

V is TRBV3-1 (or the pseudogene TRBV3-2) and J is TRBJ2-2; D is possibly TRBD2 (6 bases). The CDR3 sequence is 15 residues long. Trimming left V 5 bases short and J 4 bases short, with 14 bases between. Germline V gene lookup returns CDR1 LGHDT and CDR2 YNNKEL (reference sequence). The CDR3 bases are TGTGCCAGCAGCACGACGGGAGCAGGCACCGGGGAGCTGTTTTTT. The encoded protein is CASSTTGAGTGELFF.

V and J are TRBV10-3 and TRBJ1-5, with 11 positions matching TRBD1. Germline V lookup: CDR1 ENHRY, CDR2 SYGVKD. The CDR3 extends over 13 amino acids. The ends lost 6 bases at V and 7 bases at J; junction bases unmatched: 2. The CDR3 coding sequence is TGTGCCATCAGCCGGGACAGGGGGCAGCCCCAGCATTTT. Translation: CAISRDRGQPQHF.

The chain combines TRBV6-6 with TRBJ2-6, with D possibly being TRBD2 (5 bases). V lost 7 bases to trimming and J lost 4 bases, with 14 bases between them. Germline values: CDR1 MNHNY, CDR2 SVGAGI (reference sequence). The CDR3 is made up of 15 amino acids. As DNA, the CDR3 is TGTGCCAGCACGGGATTTCGGTCCGGGGCCAACGTCCTGACTTTC. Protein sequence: CASTGFRSGANVLTF.

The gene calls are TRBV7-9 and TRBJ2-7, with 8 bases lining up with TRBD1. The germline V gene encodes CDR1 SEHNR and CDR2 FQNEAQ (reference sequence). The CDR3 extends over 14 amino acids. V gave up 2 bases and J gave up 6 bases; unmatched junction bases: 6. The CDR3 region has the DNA TGTGCCAGCAGCTTAACCCGGACAGGGTTCGAGCAGTACTTC. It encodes CASSLTRTGFEQYF.

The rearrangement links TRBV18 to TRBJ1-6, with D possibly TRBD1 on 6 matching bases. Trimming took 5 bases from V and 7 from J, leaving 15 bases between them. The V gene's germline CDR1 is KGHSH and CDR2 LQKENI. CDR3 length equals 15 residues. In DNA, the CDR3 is TGTGCCAGCTCATTCTACAGGGAAAGGAATTCACCCCTCCACTTT. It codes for CASSFYRERNSPLHF.

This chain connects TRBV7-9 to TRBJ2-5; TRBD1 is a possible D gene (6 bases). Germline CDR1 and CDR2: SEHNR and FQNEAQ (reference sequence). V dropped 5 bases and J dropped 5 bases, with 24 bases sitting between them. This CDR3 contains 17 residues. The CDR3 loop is CASSIGSEQGEWETQYF. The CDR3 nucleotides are TGTGCCAGCAGCATTGGGTCCGAACAGGGTGAGTGGGAGACCCAGTACTTC.

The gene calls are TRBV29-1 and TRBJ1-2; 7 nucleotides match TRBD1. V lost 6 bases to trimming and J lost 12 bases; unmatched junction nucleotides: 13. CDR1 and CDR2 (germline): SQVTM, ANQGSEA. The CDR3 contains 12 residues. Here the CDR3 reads CSVVRTSQGDTF. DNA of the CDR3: TGCAGCGTCGTACGGACGAGCCAGGGGGACACCTTC.

This CDR3 reads CASSPRRGGDQPQHF. The CDR3 nucleotides are TGTGCCAGCAGCCCCCGCAGGGGCGGCGATCAGCCCCAGCATTTT. The rearrangement joins TRBV3-1 (or the pseudogene TRBV3-2) to TRBJ1-5; maybe TRBD1 (6 bases). The CDR3 is 15 residues long. V shed 4 bases and J shed 5 bases, with 15 bases lying between them. From germline, CDR1 is LGHDT and CDR2 YNNKEL (reference sequence).

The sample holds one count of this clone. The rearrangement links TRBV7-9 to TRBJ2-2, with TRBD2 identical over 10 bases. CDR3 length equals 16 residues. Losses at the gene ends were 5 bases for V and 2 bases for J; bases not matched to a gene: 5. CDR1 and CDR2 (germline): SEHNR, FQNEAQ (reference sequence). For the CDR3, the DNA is TGTGCCAGCAGCCCACTAGCGGGGTTCAACACCGGGGAGCTGTTTTTT. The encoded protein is CASSPLAGFNTGELFF.

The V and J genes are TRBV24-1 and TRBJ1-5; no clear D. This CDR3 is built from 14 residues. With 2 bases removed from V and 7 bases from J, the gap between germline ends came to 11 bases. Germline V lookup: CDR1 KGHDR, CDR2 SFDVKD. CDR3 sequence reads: CATSDSSGDQPQHF. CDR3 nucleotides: TGTGCCACCAGTGATTCTTCGGGTGACCAGCCCCAGCATTTT.

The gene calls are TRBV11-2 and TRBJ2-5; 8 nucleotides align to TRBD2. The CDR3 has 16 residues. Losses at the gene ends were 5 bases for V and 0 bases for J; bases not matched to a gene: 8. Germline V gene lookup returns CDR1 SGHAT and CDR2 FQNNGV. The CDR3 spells CASSLNSGGNQETQYF. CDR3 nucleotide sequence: TGTGCCAGCAGCCTGAACTCGGGGGGGAACCAAGAGACCCAGTACTTC.

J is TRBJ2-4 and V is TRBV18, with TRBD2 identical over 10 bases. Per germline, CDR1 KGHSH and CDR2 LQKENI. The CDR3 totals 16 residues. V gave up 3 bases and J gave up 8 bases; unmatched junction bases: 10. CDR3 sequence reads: CASSPIQAGGDDIQYF. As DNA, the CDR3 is TGTGCCAGCTCACCGATCCAAGCGGGGGGGGACGACATTCAGTACTTC.

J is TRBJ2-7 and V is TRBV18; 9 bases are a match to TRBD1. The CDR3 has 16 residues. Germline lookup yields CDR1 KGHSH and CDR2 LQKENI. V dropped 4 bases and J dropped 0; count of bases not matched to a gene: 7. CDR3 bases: TGTGCCAGCTCACGGCCCGGGACAGGGAGCTCCTACGAGCAGTACTTC. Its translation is CASSRPGTGSSYEQYF.

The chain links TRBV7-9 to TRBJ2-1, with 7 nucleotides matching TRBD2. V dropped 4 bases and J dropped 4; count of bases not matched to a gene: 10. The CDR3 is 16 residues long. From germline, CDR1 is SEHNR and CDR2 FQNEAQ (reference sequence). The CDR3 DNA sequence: TGTGCCAGCAGCTCCAGCGGGGTGGGGGAATACAATGAGCAGTTCTTC. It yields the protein CASSSSGVGEYNEQFF.

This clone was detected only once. DNA of the CDR3: TGTGCCAGCAGCCCTCCCGAACAGGGGTGGACCGGGGAGCTGTTTTTT. Amino acid sequence: CASSPPEQGWTGELFF. This chain links TRBV21-1 with TRBJ2-2; the table's D call TRBD1 went unverified against the DNA. TRBV21-1 is shown as a pseudogene. CDR3 length equals 16 residues.

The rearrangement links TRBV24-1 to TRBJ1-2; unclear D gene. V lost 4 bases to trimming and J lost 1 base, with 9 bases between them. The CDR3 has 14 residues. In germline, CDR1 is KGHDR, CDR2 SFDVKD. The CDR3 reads CATSDLGLNYGYTF. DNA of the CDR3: TGTGCCACCAGTGACTTAGGACTTAACTATGGCTACACCTTC.

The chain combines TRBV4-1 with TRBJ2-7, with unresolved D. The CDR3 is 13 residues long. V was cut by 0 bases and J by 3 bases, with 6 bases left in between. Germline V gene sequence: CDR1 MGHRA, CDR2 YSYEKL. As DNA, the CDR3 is TGCGCCAGCAGCCAAGATCGCGACTACGAGCAGTACTTC. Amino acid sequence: CASSQDRDYEQYF.

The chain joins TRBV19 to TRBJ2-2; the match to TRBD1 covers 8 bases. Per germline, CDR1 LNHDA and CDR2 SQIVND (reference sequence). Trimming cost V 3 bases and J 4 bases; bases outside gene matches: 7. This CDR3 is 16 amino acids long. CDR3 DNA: TGTGCCAGTAGTATCTTTGGACAGGGATTCACCGGGGAGCTGTTTTTT. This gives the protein CASSIFGQGFTGELFF.

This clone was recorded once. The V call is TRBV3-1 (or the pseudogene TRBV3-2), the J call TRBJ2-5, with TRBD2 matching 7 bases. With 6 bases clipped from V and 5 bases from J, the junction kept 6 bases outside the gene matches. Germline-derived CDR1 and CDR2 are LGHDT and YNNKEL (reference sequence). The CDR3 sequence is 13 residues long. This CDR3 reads CASSRLGGETQYF. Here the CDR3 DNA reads TGTGCCAGCAGTCGTCTCGGGGGGGAGACCCAGTACTTC.

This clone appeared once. CDR3 region: CASSLQNTGELFF. In nucleotides, the CDR3 is TGCGCCAGCAGCTTGCAAAACACCGGGGAGCTGTTTTTT. The rearrangement links TRBV5-1 to TRBJ2-2, with no clear D. Per the germline V gene, CDR1 is SGHRS and CDR2 is YFSETQ. CDR3 length equals 13 residues. V was pared by 1 base and J by 2 bases, with 3 bases between. The full variable domain, its missing parts supplied by reference TRBV5-1 and TRBJ2-2, is KAGVTQTPRYLIKTRGQQVTLSCSPISGHRSVSWYQQTPGQGLQFLFEYFSETQRNKGNFPGRFSGRQFSNSRSEMNVSTLELGDSALYLCASSLQNTGELFFGEGSRLTVL.

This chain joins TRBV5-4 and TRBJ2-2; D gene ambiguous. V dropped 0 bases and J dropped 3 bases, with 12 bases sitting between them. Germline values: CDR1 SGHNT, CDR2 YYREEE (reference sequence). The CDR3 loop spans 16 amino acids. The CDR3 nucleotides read TGTGCCAGCAGCTTGGCAGTTACGGGTTACACCGGGGAGCTGTTTTTT. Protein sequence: CASSLAVTGYTGELFF.

CDR3 residues: CASSQGFGGQGWEAFF. CDR3 nucleotides: TGTGCCAGCAGCCAAGGATTCGGGGGACAGGGTTGGGAAGCTTTCTTT. The chain combines TRBV14 with TRBJ1-1, with 9 bases identical to TRBD1. This CDR3 is 16 amino acids long. J was trimmed by 8 bases and V by 1 base; bases with no gene match: 11. Germline values: CDR1 SGHDN, CDR2 FVKESK.